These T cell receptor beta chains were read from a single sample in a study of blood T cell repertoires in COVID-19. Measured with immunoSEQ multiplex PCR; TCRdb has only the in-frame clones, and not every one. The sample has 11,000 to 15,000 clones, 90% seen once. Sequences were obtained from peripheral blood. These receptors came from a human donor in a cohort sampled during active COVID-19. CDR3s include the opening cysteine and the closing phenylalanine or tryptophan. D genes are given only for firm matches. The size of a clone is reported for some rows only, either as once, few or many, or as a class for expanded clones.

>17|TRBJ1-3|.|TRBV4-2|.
CASSQDIGSNLRNTIYF
TGTGCCAGCAGCCAGGACATAGGCTCGAATCTTAGAAACACCATATATTTT
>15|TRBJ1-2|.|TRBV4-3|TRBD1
CASSRYRGGNYGYTF
TGCGCCAGCAGCCGGTACAGGGGCGGCAACTATGGCTACACCTTC
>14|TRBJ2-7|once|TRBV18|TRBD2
CASSSAGGSYEQYF
TGTGCCAGCTCATCAGCGGGAGGTTCCTACGAGCAGTACTTC
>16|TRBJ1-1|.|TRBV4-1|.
CASSQSRIGVRTEAFF
TGCGCCAGCAGCCAGAGCCGGATCGGAGTGAGGACTGAAGCTTTCTTT
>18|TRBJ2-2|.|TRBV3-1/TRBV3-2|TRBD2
CASSQRGGGRGNTGELFF
TGTGCCAGCAGCCAACGGGGAGGCGGGAGGGGGAACACCGGGGAGCTGTTTTTT
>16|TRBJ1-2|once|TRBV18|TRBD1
CASSPTGTVEGYGYTF
TGTGCCAGCTCTCCTACCGGGACAGTCGAGGGCTATGGCTACACCTTC
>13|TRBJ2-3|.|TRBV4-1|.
CASPTRGTDTQYF
TGCGCCAGCCCGACAAGGGGGACAGATACGCAGTATTTT
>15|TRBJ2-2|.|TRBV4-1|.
CASSQGAWTTGELFF
TGCGCCAGCAGCCAGGGGGCTTGGACCACCGGGGAGCTGTTTTTT
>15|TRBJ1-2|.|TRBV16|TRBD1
CASSQASGTGYGYTF
TGTGCCAGCAGCCAAGCCTCTGGGACAGGATATGGCTACACCTTC
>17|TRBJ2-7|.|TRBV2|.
CASSENPTTRVSYEQYF
TGTGCCAGCAGTGAAAACCCTACTACTAGAGTCTCCTACGAGCAGTACTTC
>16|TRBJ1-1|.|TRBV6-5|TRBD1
CASSYYPYRGSTEAFF
TGTGCCAGCAGTTACTACCCATACAGGGGAAGCACTGAAGCTTTCTTT
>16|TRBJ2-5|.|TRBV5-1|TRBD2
CASSQGRAGGVETQYF
TGCGCCAGCAGCCAGGGACGGGCGGGAGGTGTGGAGACCCAGTACTTC
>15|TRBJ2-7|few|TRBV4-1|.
CASSQESGSSYEQYF
TGCGCCAGCAGCCAAGAGTCAGGAAGCTCCTACGAGCAGTACTTC
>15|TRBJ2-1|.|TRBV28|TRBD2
CASSVSGLIYNEQFF
TGTGCCAGCAGTGTCTCGGGACTAATCTACAATGAGCAGTTCTTC
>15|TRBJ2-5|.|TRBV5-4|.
CASSLQDYIGETQYF
TGTGCCAGCAGCTTGCAAGACTACATAGGGGAGACCCAGTACTTC
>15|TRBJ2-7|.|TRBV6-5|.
CASRGGNSGIYEQYF
TGTGCCAGCAGAGGGGGCAATAGCGGGATCTACGAGCAGTACTTC
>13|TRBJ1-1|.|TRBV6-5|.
CASSYGGASEAFF
TGTGCCAGCAGTTACGGGGGCGCCTCTGAAGCTTTCTTT